The present TCR beta chain was sequenced within a study of OX40 agonist ivuxolimab in advanced cancers. Findings of the study overall: It was also the case that some nonresponders had low normalized T-cell clonal expansion. Clonal expansion in partial responders at 0.1-3.0 mg/kg ranked among the lowest.

Germline CDR1 reads LNHDA; CDR2 reads SQIVND (reference sequence). This CDR3 has 17 amino acids. Trimming took off 7 bases at V and 4 bases at J, with 22 bases between the two ends. With regard to this clone: No antigen is known for it.

Data came from immunoSEQ multiplex PCR; TCRdb stores just in-frame clones and leaves some out. In the table there are 70,000 or so clones, approximately 93% of which are singletons. The study sampled blood at baseline, cycle 4 day 1, and cycle 7 day 1. The rearrangement links TRBV19 to TRBJ2-2; perhaps TRBD2 as D (7 bases). This sample comprised CD4+ or CD8+ T cells sorted from blood, obtained in a trial of the OX40 agonist ivuxolimab. The sequence came from an adult with an advanced solid tumor such as melanoma, head and neck, liver or kidney cancer. The CDR3 DNA sequence: TGTGCCAGTACCCTGGGAGGAGGGGGAGGGCTCACCGGGGAGCTGTTTTTT. The encoded protein is CASTLGGGGGLTGELFF. Full variable domain (rest looked up from reference TRBV19 and TRBJ2-2): DGGITQSPKYLFRKEGQNVTLSCEQNLNHDAMYWYRQDPGQGLRLIYYSQIVNDFQKGDIAEGYSVSREKKESFPLTVTSAQKNPTAFYLCASTLGGGGGLTGELFFGEGSRLTVL.